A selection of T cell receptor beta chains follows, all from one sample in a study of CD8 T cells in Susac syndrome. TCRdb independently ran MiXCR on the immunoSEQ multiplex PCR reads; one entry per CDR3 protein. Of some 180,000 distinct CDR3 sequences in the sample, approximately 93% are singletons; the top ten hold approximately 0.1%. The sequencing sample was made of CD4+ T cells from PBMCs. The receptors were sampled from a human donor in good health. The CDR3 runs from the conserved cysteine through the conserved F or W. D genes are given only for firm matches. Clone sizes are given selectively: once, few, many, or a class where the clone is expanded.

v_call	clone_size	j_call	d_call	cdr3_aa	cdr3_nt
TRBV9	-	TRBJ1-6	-	CASGASSYNSPLHF	TGTGCCAGCGGGGCAAGCTCCTATAATTCACCCCTCCACTTT
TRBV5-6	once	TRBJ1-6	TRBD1	CASSGGQGKASYNSPLHF	TGTGCCAGCAGCGGGGGACAGGGAAAGGCCTCCTATAATTCACCCCTCCACTTT
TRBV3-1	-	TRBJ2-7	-	CASSTDGRSYEQYF	TGTGCCAGCAGCACCGACGGACGCTCCTACGAGCAGTACTTC
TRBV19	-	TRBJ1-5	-	CASSRGVENQPQHF	TGTGCCAGTAGCCGAGGGGTGGAGAATCAGCCCCAGCATTTT
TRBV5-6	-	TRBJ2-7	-	CASSLEEGYIPYEQYF	TGTGCCAGCAGCTTGGAGGAAGGGTACATCCCCTACGAGCAGTACTTC
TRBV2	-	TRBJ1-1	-	CASSARRLTAEAFF	TGTGCCAGCAGTGCGAGGCGACTAACGGCTGAAGCTTTCTTT
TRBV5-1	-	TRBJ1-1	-	CASSFETARGTEAFF	TGCGCCAGCAGCTTCGAGACAGCCAGGGGCACTGAAGCTTTCTTT
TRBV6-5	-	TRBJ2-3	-	CASSPGWDTQYF	TGTGCCAGCAGCCCGGGATGGGATACGCAGTATTTT
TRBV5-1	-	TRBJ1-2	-	CASSLELTTAYGYTF	TGCGCCAGCAGCTTAGAATTGACGACAGCTTATGGCTACACCTTC
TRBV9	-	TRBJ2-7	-	CASSGTPGSPSGEQYF	TGTGCCAGCAGCGGAACCCCAGGGTCCCCCTCGGGAGAGCAGTACTTC
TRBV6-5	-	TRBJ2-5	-	CASSYSLAGGETQYF	TGTGCCAGCAGTTACTCATTAGCTGGGGGGGAGACCCAGTACTTC
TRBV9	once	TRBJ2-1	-	CASSVGGGGYNEQFF	TGTGCCAGCAGCGTAGGGGGGGGCGGTTACAATGAGCAGTTCTTC
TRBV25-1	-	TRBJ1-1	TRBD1	CASSGLGQGAGAFF	TGTGCCAGCAGTGGCCTGGGACAGGGGGCTGGAGCTTTCTTT
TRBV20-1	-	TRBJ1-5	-	CSARGQGQPQHF	TGCAGTGCTAGGGGACAAGGCCAGCCCCAGCATTTT
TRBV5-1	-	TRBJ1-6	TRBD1	CASSLGTGMNSPLHF	TGCGCCAGCAGCTTGGGGACAGGGATGAATTCACCCCTCCACTTT
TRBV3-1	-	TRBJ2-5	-	CASSQDLGGKTQYF	TGTGCCAGCAGCCAAGATCTGGGTGGGAAGACCCAGTACTTC
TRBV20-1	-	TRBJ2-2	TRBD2	CSAPRAGLTNTGELFF	TGCAGTGCCCCGAGGGCGGGACTAACGAACACCGGGGAGCTGTTTTTT
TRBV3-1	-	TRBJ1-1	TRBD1	CASSPGTGGTEAFF	TGTGCCAGCAGCCCGGGGACAGGTGGCACTGAAGCTTTCTTT
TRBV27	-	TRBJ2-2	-	CASSYTDSGHRTGELFF	TGTGCCAGCAGTTACACTGATTCGGGACACCGAACCGGGGAGCTGTTTTTT
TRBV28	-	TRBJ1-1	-	CATVGVAEAFF	TGTGCCACCGTGGGGGTTGCTGAAGCTTTCTTT
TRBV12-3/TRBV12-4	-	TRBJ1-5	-	CASSFSRGDQPQHF	TGTGCCAGCAGTTTCTCCAGGGGTGACCAGCCCCAGCATTTT
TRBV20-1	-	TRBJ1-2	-	CSARDFRTVYGYTF	TGCAGTGCTAGAGATTTCCGGACCGTCTATGGCTACACCTTC
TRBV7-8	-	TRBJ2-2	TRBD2	CASSSAGALTGELFF	TGTGCCAGCAGCTCAGCGGGGGCCCTCACCGGGGAGCTGTTTTTT
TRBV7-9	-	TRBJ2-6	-	CASSFFGRGVSGANVLTF	TGTGCCAGCAGCTTCTTCGGCAGGGGGGTATCTGGGGCCAACGTCCTGACTTTC